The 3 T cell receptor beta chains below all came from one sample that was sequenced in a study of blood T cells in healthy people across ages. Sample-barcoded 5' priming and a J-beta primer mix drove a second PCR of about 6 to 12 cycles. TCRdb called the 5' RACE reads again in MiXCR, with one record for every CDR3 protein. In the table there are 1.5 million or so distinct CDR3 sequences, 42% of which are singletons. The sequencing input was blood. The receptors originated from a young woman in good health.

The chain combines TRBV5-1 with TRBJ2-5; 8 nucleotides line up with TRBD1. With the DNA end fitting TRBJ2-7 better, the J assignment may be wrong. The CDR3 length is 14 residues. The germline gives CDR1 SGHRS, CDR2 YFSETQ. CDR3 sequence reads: CASSLVTGVGEQYF. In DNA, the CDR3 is TGCGCCAGCAGCTTGGTGACAGGGGTGGGCGAGCAGTACTTC.

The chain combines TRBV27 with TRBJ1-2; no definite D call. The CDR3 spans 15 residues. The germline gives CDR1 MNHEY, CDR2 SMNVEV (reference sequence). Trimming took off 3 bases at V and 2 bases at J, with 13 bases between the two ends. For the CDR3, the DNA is TGTGCCAGCAGTTTTTCCGGCTTTAAGAACTATGGCTACACCTTC. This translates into CASSFSGFKNYGYTF.

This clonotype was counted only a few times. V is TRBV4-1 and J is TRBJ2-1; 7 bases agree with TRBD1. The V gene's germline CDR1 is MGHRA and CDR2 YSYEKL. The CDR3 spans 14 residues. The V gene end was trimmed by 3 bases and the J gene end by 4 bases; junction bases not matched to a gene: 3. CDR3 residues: CASSHPDRYNEQFF. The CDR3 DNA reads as TGCGCCAGCAGCCACCCGGACAGGTACAATGAGCAGTTCTTC.